Only a few counts were recorded for the clone carrying this TCR beta chain. What it recognizes is unknown. TCRdb called the reads again in MiXCR, with one record for every CDR3 protein. Here the sample spans 650,000 to 900,000 distinct CDR3 sequences, roughly 29% being singletons. The sample is drawn from a study of T cell repertoires in cytomegalovirus infection. Study information: CMV infection and matching HLA type were both indicated by public TCR beta signatures. Study-level points and caveats: Dominating the ex vivo response were HLA-C-restricted CMV-specific TCR beta clonotypes.

The source was cultured CD8+ T cells from PBMCs, collected from culture after CMV antigen stimulation. The clonotype comes from a human donor in good health (CMV status not recorded). Some clones in this sample may be carry-over from other donors' samples.

DNA of the CDR3: TGTGCCAGCAGCGGAGGGCCAGGGCAAGTTGAAAAACTGTTTTTT. Its translation is CASSGGPGQVEKLFF. The rearrangement joins TRBV7-9 to TRBJ1-4; maybe TRBD1 (5 bases). With 5 bases removed from V and 7 bases from J, the gap between germline ends came to 17 bases. Germline CDR1 SEHNR, CDR2 FQNEAQ (reference sequence). The CDR3 loop spans 15 amino acids.